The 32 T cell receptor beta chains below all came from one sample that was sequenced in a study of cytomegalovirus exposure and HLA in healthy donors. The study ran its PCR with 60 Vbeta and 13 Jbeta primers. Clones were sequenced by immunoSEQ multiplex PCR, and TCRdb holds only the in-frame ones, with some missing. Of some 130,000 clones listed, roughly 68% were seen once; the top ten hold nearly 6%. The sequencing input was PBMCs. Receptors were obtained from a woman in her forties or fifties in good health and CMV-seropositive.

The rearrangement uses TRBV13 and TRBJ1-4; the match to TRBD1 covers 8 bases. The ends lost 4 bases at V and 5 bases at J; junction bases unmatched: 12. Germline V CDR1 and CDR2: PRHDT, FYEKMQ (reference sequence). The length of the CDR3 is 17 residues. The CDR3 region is CASSSDRAPTTNEKLFF. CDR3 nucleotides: TGTGCCAGCAGCTCGGACAGGGCCCCAACTACCAATGAAAAACTGTTTTTT.

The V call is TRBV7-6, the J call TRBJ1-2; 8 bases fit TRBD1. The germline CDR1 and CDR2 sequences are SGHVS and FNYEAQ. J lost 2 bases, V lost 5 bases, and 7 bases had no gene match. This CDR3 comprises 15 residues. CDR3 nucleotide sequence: TGTGCCAGCAGCCCAGAACAGGGGGAGAACTATGGCTACACCTTC. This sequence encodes CASSPEQGENYGYTF.

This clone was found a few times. DNA of the CDR3: TGTGCCAGCTCACCACGCGAGCGGGGCGCCATGCCGGGGGAGCAGTACTTC. Amino acid sequence: CASSPRERGAMPGEQYF. The rearrangement links TRBV18 to TRBJ2-7, with 7 bases identical to TRBD2. The CDR3 spans 17 residues. The ends lost 1 base at V and 7 bases at J; junction bases unmatched: 16. Germline assignment: CDR1 KGHSH and CDR2 LQKENI.

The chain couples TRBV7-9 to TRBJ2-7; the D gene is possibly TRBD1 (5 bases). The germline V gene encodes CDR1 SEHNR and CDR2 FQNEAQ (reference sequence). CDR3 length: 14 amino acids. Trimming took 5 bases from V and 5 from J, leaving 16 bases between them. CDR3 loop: CASSPGQGFDEQYF. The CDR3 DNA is TGTGCCAGCAGCCCGGGCCAGGGCTTTGACGAGCAGTACTTC. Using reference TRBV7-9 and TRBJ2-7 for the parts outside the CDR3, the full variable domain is DTGVSQNPRHKITKRGQNVTFRCDPISEHNRLYWYRQTLGQGPEFLTYFQNEAQLEKSRLLSDRFSAERPKGSFSTLEIQRTEQGDSAMYLCASSPGQGFDEQYFGPGTRLTVT.

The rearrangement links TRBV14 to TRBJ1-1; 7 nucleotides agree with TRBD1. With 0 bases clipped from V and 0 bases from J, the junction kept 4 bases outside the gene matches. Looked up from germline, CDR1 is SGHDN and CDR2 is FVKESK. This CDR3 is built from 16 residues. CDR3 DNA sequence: TGTGCCAGCAGCCAAGATCCAGGGGGGTTGAACACTGAAGCTTTCTTT. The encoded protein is CASSQDPGGLNTEAFF.

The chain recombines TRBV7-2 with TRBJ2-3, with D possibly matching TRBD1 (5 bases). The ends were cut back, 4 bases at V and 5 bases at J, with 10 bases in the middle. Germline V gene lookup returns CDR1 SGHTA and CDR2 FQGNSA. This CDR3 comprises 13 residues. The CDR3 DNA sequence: TGTGCCAGCAGCTCCCAAAGGGGAGATACGCAGTATTTT. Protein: CASSSQRGDTQYF.

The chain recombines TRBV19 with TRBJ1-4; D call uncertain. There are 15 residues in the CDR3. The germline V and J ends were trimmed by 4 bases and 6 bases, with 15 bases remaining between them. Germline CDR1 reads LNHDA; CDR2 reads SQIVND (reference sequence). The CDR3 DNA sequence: TGTGCCAGTAGTACCCCGGGAGACCTGGATGAAAAACTGTTTTTT. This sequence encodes CASSTPGDLDEKLFF.

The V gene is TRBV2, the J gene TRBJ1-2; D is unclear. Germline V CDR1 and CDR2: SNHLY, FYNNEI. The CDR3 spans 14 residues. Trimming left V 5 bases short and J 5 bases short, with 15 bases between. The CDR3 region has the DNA TGTGCCAGCAGTCCCGCGGGAACCCTTTATGGCTACACCTTC. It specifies CASSPAGTLYGYTF.

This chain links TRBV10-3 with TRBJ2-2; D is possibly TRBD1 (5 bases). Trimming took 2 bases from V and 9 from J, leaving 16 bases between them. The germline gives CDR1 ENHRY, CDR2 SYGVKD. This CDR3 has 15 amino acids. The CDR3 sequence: CAISEGQGEGRELFF. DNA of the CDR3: TGTGCCATCAGTGAGGGGCAGGGCGAAGGCCGGGAGCTGTTTTTT.

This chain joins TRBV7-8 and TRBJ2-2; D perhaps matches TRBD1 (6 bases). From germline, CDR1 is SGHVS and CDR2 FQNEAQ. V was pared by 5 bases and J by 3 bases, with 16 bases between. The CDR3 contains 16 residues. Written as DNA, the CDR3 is TGTGCCAGCAGCAAGGCCCGGGACACCTACACCGGGGAGCTGTTTTTT. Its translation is CASSKARDTYTGELFF. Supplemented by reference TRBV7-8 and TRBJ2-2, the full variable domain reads GAGVSQSPRYKVAKRGQDVALRCDPISGHVSLFWYQQALGQGPEFLTYFQNEAQLDKSGLPSDRFFAERPEGSVSTLKIQRTQQEDSAVYLCASSKARDTYTGELFFGEGSRLTVL.

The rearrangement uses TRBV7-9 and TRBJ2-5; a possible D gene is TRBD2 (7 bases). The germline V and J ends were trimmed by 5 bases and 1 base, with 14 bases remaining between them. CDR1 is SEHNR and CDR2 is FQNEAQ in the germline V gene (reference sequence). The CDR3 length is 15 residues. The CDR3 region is CASSGLRGAQETQYF. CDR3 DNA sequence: TGTGCCAGCAGCGGGCTCCGGGGGGCCCAAGAGACCCAGTACTTC.

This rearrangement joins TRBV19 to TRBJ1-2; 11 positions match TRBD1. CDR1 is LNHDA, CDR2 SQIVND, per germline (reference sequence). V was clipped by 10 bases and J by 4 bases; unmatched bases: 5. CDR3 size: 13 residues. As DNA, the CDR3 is TGTGCCACCCGGGACAGGGGGATCTATGGCTACACCTTC. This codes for CATRDRGIYGYTF. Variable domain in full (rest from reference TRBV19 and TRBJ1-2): DGGITQSPKYLFRKEGQNVTLSCEQNLNHDAMYWYRQDPGQGLRLIYYSQIVNDFQKGDIAEGYSVSREKKESFPLTVTSAQKNPTAFYLCATRDRGIYGYTFGSGTRLTVV.

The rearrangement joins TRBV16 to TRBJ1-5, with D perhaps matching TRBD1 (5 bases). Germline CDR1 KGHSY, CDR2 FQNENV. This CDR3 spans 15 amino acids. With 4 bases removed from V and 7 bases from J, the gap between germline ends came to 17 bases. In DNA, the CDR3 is TGTGCCAGCAGCCCCATATCGGGGGGTGGGCAGCCCCAGCATTTT. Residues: CASSPISGGGQPQHF.

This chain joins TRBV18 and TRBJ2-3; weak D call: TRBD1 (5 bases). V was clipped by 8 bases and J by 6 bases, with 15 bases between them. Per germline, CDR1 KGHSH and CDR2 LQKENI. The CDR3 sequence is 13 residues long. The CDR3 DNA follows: TGTGCCAGCCACCCCCAGGGTTCGGATACGCAGTATTTT. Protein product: CASHPQGSDTQYF.

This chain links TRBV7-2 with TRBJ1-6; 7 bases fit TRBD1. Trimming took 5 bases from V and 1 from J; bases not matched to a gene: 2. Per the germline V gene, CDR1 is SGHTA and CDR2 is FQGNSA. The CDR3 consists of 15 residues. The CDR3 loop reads CASSIQGSYNSPLHF. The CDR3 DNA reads TGTGCCAGCAGCATACAGGGGTCCTATAATTCACCCCTCCACTTT.

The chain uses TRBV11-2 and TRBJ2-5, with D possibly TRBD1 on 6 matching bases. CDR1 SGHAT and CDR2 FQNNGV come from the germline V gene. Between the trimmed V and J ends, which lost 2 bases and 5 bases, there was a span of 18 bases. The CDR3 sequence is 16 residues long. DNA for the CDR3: TGTGCCAGCAGCTTAATTGGGACCCCTCAGGGGGAGACCCAGTACTTC. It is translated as CASSLIGTPQGETQYF.

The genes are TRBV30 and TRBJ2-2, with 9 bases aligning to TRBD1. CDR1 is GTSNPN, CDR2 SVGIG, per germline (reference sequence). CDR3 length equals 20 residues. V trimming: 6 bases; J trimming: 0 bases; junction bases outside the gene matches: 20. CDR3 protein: CACHAPFGTGRRANTGELFF. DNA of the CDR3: TGTGCCTGCCATGCCCCTTTTGGGACAGGGAGAAGGGCGAACACCGGGGAGCTGTTTTTT. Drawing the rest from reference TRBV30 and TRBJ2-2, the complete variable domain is SQTIHQWPATLVQPVGSPLSLECTVEGTSNPNLYWYRQAAGRGLQLLFYSVGIGQISSEVPQNLSASRPQDRQFILSSKKLLLSDSGFYLCACHAPFGTGRRANTGELFFGEGSRLTVL.

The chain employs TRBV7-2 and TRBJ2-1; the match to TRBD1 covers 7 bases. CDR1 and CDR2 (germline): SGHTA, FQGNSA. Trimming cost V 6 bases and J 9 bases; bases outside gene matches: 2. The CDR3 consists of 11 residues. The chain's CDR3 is CASRQGTEQFF. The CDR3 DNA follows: TGTGCCAGCAGACAGGGGACTGAGCAGTTCTTC.

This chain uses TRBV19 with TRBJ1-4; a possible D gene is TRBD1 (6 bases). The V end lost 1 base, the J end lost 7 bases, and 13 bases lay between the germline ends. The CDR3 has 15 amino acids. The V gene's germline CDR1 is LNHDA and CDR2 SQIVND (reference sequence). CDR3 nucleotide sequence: TGTGCCAGTAGTATAGTGGGGGCATTCCTTGAAAAACTGTTTTTT. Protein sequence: CASSIVGAFLEKLFF.

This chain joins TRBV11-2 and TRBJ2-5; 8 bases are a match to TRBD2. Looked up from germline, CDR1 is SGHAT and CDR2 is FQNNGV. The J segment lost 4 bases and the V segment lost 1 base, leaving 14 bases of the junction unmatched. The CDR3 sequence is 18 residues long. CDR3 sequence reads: CASSLGGSSGALGETQYF. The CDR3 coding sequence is TGTGCCAGCAGCTTAGGGGGGAGTAGCGGGGCTTTGGGAGAGACCCAGTACTTC.

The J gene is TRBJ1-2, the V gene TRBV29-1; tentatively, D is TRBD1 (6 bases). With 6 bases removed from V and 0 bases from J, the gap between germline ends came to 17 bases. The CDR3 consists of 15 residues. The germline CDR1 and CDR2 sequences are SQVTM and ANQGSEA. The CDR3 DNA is TGCAGCGTGACCCCATGGGGGCCATCTAACTATGGCTACACCTTC. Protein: CSVTPWGPSNYGYTF. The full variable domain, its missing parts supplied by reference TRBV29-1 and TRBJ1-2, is SAVISQKPSRDICQRGTSLTIQCQVDSQVTMMFWYRQQPGQSLTLIATANQGSEATYESGFVIDKFPISRPNLTFSTLTVSNMSPEDSSIYLCSVTPWGPSNYGYTFGSGTRLTVV.

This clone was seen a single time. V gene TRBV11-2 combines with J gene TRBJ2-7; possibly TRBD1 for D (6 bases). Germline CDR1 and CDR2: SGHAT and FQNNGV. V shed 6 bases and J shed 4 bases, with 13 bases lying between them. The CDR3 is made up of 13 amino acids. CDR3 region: CASRDSLGYEQYF. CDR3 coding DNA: TGTGCCAGCAGGGACAGTCTCGGGTACGAGCAGTACTTC. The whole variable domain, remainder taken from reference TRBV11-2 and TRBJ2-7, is EAGVAQSPRYKIIEKRQSVAFWCNPISGHATLYWYQQILGQGPKLLIQFQNNGVVDDSQLPKDRFSAERLKGVDSTLKIQPAKLEDSAVYLCASRDSLGYEQYFGPGTRLTVT.

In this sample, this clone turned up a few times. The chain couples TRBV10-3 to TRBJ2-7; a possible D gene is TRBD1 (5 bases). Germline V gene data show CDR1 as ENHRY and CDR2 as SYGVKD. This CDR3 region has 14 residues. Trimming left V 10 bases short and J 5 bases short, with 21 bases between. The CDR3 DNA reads TGTGCCACGTTAGACAGTGCGAACGTCCACGAGCAGTACTTC. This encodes CATLDSANVHEQYF.

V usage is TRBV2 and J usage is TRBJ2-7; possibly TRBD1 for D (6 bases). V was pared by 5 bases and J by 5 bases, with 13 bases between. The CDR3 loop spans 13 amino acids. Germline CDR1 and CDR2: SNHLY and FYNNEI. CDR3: CASSPQQGDEQYF. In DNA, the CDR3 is TGTGCCAGCAGTCCACAACAGGGAGACGAGCAGTACTTC.

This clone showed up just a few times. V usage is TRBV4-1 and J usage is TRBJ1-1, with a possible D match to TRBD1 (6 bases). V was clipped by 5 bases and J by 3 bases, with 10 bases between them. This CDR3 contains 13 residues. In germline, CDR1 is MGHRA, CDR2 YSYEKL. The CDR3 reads CASSAYRDTEAFF. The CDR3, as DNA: TGCGCCAGCAGCGCATACAGGGACACTGAAGCTTTCTTT.

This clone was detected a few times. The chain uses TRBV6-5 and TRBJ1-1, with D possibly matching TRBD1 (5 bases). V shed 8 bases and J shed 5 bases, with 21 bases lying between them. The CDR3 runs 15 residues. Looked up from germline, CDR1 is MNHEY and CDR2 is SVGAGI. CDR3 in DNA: TGTGCCAGCCAGGGAGGGGCTGGAGGCTATACTGAAGCTTTCTTT. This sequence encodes CASQGGAGGYTEAFF.

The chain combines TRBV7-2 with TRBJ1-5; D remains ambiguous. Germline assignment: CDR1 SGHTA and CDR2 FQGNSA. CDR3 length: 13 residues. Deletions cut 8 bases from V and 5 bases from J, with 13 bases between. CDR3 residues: CASSSWGDQPQHF. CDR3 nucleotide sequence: TGTGCCAGCTCTAGTTGGGGAGATCAGCCCCAGCATTTT.

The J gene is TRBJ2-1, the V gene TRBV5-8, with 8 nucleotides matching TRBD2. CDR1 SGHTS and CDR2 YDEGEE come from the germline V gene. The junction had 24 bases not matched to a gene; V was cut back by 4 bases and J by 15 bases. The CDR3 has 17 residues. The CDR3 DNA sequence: TGTGCCAGCAGCCTTACGAATATAGGACTAGCCCCGTCCCCTCGGTTCTTC. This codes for CASSLTNIGLAPSPRFF.

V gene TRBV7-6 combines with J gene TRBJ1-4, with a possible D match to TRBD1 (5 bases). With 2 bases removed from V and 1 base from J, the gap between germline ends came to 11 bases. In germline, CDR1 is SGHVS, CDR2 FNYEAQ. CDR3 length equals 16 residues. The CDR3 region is CASSLLGGETNEKLFF. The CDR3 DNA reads TGTGCCAGCAGCTTACTGGGGGGTGAAACTAATGAAAAACTGTTTTTT.

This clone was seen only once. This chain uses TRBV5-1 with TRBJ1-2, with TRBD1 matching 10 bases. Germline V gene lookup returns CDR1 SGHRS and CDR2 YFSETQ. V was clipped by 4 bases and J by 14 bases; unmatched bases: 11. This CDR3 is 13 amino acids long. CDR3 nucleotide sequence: TGCGCCAGCAGCCCCCCGGGACAGGGGTTGGGAACCTTC. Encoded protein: CASSPPGQGLGTF.

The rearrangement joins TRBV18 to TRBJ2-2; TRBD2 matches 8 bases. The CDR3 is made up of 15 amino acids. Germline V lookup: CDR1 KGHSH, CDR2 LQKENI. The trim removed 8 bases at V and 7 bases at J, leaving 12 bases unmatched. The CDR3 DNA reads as TGTGCCAGCACCACCGGGAGGGGGTCGTTCGGGGAGCTGTTTTTT. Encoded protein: CASTTGRGSFGELFF.

For the CDR3, the DNA is TGTGCCAGCTACTGGGGACTCGAAGCCGAACATGGCTACACCTTC. This encodes CASYWGLEAEHGYTF. The chain employs TRBV5-6 and TRBJ1-2; tentatively, D is TRBD1 (5 bases). Germline V lookup: CDR1 SGHDT, CDR2 YYEEEE. This CDR3 is 15 amino acids long. V lost 7 bases, J lost 6 bases, and 22 bases lay in between. Looking up the rest from reference TRBV5-6 and TRBJ1-2 gives the full variable domain: DAGVTQSPTHLIKTRGQQVTLRCSPKSGHDTVSWYQQALGQGPQFIFQYYEEEERQRGNFPDRFSGHQFPNYSSELNVNALLLGDSALYLCASYWGLEAEHGYTFGSGTRLTVV.